A single T cell receptor (beta chain) is shown here with its context. Antigen: not known. Unique molecular identifiers were incorporated into the prepared TCRbeta library. TCRdb analysed the PCR reads with MiXCR anew, one entry per CDR3 protein. The data hold approximately 650,000 distinct CDR3 sequences, with under 15% observed a single time. Trimming took 3 bases from V and 3 from J; bases not matched to a gene: 14. Looked up from germline, CDR1 is SGHAT and CDR2 is FQDESV (reference sequence). The CDR3 totals 18 residues. The data derive from a study of T-cell reconstitution after alpha-beta-depleted transplantation in children. Overall study findings and caveats: From surviving recipient T cells and thymic progenitors came the high day-60 TCRbeta diversity observed in some patients. Counts and diversity of T cells one year after transplant came mostly from newly produced T cells. Expanded graft clones, several hundred of them, were reportedly the source of alpha-beta T cells about two months after transplant.

This TCR derives from a girl between 2 and 10 years old with congenital amegakaryocytic thrombocytopenia, due to receive a stem cell transplant. The chain recombines TRBV11-1 with TRBJ1-2, with 9 bases fitting TRBD1. The sample was PBMCs, taken before TCRalphabeta/CD19-depleted stem cell transplant. The CDR3 region has the DNA TGTGCCAGCAGCTTGTTGGATATGGGACAGGGATTAGACTATGGCTACACCTTC. It is translated as CASSLLDMGQGLDYGYTF.